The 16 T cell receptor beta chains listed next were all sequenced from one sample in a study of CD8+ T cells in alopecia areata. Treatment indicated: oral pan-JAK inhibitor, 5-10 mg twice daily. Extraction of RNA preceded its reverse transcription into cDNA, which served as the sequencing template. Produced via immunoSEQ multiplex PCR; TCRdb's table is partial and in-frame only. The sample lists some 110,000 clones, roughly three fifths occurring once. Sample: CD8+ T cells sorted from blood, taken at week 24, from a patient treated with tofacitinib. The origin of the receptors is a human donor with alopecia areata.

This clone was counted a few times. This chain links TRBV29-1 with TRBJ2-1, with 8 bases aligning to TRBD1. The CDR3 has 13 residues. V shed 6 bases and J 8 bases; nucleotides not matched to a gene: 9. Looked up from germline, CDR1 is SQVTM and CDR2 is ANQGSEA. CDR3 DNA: TGCAGCGTAGGCCGGGACAGGTTATATGAGCAGTTCTTC. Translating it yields CSVGRDRLYEQFF.

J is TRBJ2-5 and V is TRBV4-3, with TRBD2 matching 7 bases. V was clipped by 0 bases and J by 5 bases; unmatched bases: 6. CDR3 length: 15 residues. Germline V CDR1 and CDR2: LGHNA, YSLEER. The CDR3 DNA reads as TGCGCCAGCAGCCAAGAGGCGGGGGAATGGGAGACCCAGTACTTC. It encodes CASSQEAGEWETQYF.

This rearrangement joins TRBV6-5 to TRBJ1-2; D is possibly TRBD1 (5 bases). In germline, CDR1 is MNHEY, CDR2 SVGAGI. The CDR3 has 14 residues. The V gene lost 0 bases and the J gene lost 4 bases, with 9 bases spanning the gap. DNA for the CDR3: TGTGCCAGCAGTTACTCGCGGGGGTCCTATGGCTACACCTTC. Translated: CASSYSRGSYGYTF.

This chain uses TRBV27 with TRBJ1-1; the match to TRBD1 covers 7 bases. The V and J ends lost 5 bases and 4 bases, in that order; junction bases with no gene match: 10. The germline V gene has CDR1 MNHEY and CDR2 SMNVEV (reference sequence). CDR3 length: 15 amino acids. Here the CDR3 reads CASSHRTGGGTEAFF. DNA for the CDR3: TGTGCCAGCAGTCACCGGACAGGCGGAGGCACTGAAGCTTTCTTT.

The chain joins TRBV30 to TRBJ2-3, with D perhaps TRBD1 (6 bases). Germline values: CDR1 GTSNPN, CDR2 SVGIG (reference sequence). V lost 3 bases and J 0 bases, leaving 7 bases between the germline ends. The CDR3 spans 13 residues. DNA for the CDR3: TGTGCCTGGAGACAGGGAAGCACAGATACGCAGTATTTT. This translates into CAWRQGSTDTQYF. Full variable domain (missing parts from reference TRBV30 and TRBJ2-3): SQTIHQWPATLVQPVGSPLSLECTVEGTSNPNLYWYRQAAGRGLQLLFYSVGIGQISSEVPQNLSASRPQDRQFILSSKKLLLSDSGFYLCAWRQGSTDTQYFGPGTRLTVL.

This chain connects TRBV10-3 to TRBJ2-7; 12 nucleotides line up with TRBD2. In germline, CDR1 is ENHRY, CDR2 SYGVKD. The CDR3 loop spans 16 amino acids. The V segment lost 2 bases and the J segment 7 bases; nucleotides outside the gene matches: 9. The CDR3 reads CAISEGLAGGPDEQYF. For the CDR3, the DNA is TGTGCCATCAGTGAGGGTCTAGCGGGGGGGCCGGATGAGCAGTACTTC.

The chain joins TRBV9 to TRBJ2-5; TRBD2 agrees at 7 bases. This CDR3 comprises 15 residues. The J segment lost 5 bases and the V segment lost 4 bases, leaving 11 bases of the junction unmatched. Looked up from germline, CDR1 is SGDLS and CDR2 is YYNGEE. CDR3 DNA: TGTGCCAGCAGCCTTGATTGGCGGGGAGGGGAGACCCAGTACTTC. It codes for CASSLDWRGGETQYF.

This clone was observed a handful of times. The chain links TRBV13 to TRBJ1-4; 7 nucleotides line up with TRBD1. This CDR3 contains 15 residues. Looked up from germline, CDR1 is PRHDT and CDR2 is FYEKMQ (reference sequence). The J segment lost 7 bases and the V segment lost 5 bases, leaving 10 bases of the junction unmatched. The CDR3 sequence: CASSPRTGSPEKLFF. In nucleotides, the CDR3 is TGTGCCAGCAGCCCTCGGACAGGATCTCCTGAAAAACTGTTTTTT.

The DNA of the CDR3 is TGTGCCAGCAGCCTCCGGACGGGCAATCAGCCCCAGCATTTT. Translated: CASSLRTGNQPQHF. The chain joins TRBV27 to TRBJ1-5; D is unresolved. The germline CDR1 and CDR2 sequences are MNHEY and SMNVEV (reference sequence). The CDR3 spans 14 residues. V was shortened by 6 bases and J by 2 bases, with 11 bases between the two germline ends.

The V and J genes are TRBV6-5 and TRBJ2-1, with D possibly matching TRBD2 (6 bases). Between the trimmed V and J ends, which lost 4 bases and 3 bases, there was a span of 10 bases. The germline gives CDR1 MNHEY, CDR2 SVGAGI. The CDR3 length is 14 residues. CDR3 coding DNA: TGTGCCAGCAGTTCCCCAGCGGGCTACAATGAGCAGTTCTTC. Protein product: CASSSPAGYNEQFF.

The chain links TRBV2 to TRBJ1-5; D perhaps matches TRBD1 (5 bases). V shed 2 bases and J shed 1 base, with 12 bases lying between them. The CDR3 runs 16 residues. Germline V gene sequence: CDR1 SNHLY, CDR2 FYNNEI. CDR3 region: CASSELGDLSNQPQHF. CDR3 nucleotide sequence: TGTGCCAGCAGTGAACTTGGGGACTTAAGCAATCAGCCCCAGCATTTT.

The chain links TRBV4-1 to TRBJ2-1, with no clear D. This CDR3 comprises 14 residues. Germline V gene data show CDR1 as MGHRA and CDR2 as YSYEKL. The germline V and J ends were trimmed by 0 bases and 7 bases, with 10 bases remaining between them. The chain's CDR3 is CASSQDELPNEQFF. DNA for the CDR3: TGCGCCAGCAGCCAAGATGAGCTACCGAATGAGCAGTTCTTC.

CDR3 amino acids: CASSLLTGTSIQYF. CDR3 nucleotide sequence: TGTGCCAGCAGCTTGTTGACCGGGACCTCAATTCAGTACTTC. The chain links TRBV5-6 to TRBJ2-4; D is possibly TRBD1 or TRBD2 (5 bases each). V shed 1 base and J shed 10 bases, with 15 bases lying between them. Germline CDR1 SGHDT, CDR2 YYEEEE. This CDR3 spans 14 amino acids. Variable domain in full (rest from reference TRBV5-6 and TRBJ2-4): DAGVTQSPTHLIKTRGQQVTLRCSPKSGHDTVSWYQQALGQGPQFIFQYYEEEERQRGNFPDRFSGHQFPNYSSELNVNALLLGDSALYLCASSLLTGTSIQYFGAGTRLSVL.

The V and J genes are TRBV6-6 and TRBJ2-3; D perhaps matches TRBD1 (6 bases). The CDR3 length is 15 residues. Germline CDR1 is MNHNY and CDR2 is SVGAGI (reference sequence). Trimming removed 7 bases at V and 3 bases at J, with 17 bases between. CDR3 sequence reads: CASNPTGGWTDTQYF. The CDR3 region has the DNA TGTGCCAGCAACCCGACAGGAGGATGGACAGATACGCAGTATTTT.

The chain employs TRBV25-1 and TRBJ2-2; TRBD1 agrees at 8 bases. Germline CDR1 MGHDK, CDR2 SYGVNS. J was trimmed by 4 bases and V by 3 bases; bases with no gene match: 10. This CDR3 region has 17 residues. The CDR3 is CASSDAPGGWSTGELFF. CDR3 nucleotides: TGTGCCAGCAGTGACGCACCAGGGGGCTGGAGCACCGGGGAGCTGTTTTTT.

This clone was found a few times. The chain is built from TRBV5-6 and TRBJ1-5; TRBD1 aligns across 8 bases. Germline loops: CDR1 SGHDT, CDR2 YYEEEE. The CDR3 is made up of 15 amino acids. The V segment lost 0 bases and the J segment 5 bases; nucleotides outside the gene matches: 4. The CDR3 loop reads CASSLAQGADQPQHF. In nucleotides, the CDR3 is TGTGCCAGCAGCTTGGCTCAGGGGGCCGATCAGCCCCAGCATTTT.